This T cell receptor beta chain was captured in a study of cytomegalovirus exposure and HLA in healthy donors (TCRdb year 2017). For the wider study: An earlier analysis of approximately 640 of the donors reported roughly 270 Gb of sequence data and about 100 million unique TCR beta sequences from about 200 million T cells. Roughly 5 DR-DQ haplotypes were treated as single units for association and clustering because of strong linkage in the cohort. The genetic ancestry cluster associated with self-reported Caucasian donors included about 84% of the 300 to 450 genotyped donors. In an earlier analysis of over 550 of the donors, high-throughput TCR beta sequencing was used to judge whether each TCR beta V gene segment behaved as functional or pseudogenic. A later genetic analysis used genome-wide SNP genotypes for about 60% of the roughly 700 donors, treating that subset as a discovery cohort. On average, roughly 250,000 unique TCR beta nucleotide sequences were sequenced per donor among a few hundred genotyped donors of the cohort, with about 19% of those sequences being non-productive. All discovery cohort repertoires had been generated using a single sequencing platform. Donor age, sex, ethnicity and CMV serostatus were compiled together with the repertoire data. An early release that covered several hundred HLA-typed donors contained approximately 300 gigabases of sequencing data and tens of millions of unique TCR sequences. The number of donors typed differed by locus, with 629-630 for A, B, C, DRB1 and DQB1, more than 500 for DQA1, about 610 for DPA1, and some 470 for DPB1. To predict cytomegalovirus infection status, the study combined high-throughput TCR immunosequencing, statistical association of individual TCRs with disease status, and machine learning. A later analysis re-analyzed previously published TCR beta repertoires from approximately 670 donors and added high-resolution HLA genotyping to study TCR occurrence patterns. Along with the 666-subject first cohort, a separate validation cohort of over a hundred different subjects was used. Rather than drawing on any new phenotypic data, the later analysis identified candidate immune exposures from TCR beta sequences and the way those sequences occurred across donors. The study was designed to test whether signatures of past pathogen exposure could be identified by cataloging public T cell receptors. Both class I and class II loci were covered by HLA typing, at four-digit resolution. Using immunosequencing, the study profiled T cell repertoires from around 680 subjects and related those repertoires to cytomegalovirus serostatus. On the study overall, not on this receptor specifically: When HLA alleles, especially DR and DQ, strongly co-occurred, attributing TCR associations to individual alleles was difficult. Three of the identified cytomegalovirus-associated TCR beta chains were confirmed in vitro to be specific for cytomegalovirus antigens. In a later analysis, HLA-associated TCR beta chains were found to be more clonally expanded and to have lower generation probabilities than equally common non-associated chains. An association between a missense DCLRE1C variant and V-gene and J-gene trimming of TCR beta chains was found in a later genetic analysis and replicated in an independent cohort. In this cohort, only TCR beta chains were sequenced, and detectable features were limited by the absence of alpha or paired-chain data. A total of 150 to 200 TCR beta chains were listed by the study as associated with cytomegalovirus. According to a later genetic analysis, donors in an Asian-associated ancestry cluster had fewer N-insertions in productive TCRs than the approximately 650-donor mean. The classifier was reported to diagnose cytomegalovirus status with high specificity and sensitivity in both the original and validation cohorts. Linkage disequilibrium might explain the correlated functional status among segregating V segments, but an unknown experimental factor could not be ruled out. A later analysis associated 15,000 or so TCR beta sequences with specific HLA alleles at a false discovery rate of 0.05. For the cohort, immune exposure information was limited to CMV serostatus. Because HLA typing was unavailable for some donors at each locus, only the typed subset was used in association tests. A later analysis found that TCR association rates varied across HLA loci, with DRB1 alleles showing the most associated TCRs and HLA-C alleles the fewest. In a later analysis, several top co-occurrence clusters were reported to appear linked to parvovirus B19, influenza, CMV and Epstein-Barr virus. While some public TCRs were present in many individuals, most TCR sequences turned up only very rarely across donors. Over 15 rarely observed V segments, including chromosome 9 orphons, were excluded from the earlier analysis of some 590 of the donors because counts were too low. A further reported finding was that TCR beta sequences accurately predicted the HLA-A and HLA-B alleles for most subjects in the first cohort. Sequencing depth was assumed to be roughly uniform across donors in the presence/absence analyses, though that assumption may not hold. According to a later analysis, most CMV-associated TCR beta chains appeared to be HLA-restricted, and the HLA associations seemed to be driven largely by CMV exposure. Some IMGT-functional V segments, including TRBV6-2 and TRBV6-3, could not be distinguished by the 87-base-pair reads and were therefore excluded. In an earlier analysis of some 640 of the donors, most TCR beta V segments were observed in productive rearrangements about 87% or about 30% of the time, broadly matching IMGT annotations. A cluster of highly shared sequence variants was judged likely to be a technical artifact of the sequencing pipeline. The authors suggested that the approach could potentially be generalized to other disease states and immunological phenotypes.

The cohort was made up of roughly 670 healthy bone marrow donors. Cohort members were all nominally healthy when sampled, although unrecorded immune exposures were likely present. The donor tested CMV seronegative and was one of the 352 seronegative cohort members. A peripheral blood sample was collected from each donor, and TCR beta sequencing was performed on peripheral blood mononuclear cells. Genomic DNA was extracted from the blood cell samples with the Qiagen DNeasy Blood Extraction Kit. Receptor amplification or capture employed the immunoSEQ multiplex PCR assay. For the multiplex PCR, a mixture combining 60 forward primers for TCR Vbeta segments and 13 reverse primers for TCR Jbeta segments was used. The CDR3 region of rearranged TCR beta genes was amplified from genomic DNA with a multiplex PCR assay. The Illumina HiSeq System was used to sequence the amplified TCR beta libraries as 87-base-pair reads. In the paper's pipeline: Across the 600 to 700 repertoires, a later analysis counted about 81 million unique TCR beta chains, 8.5 million to 12 million of which were shared by at least two donors. Raw reads were error-corrected and collapsed into unique sequences with a nearest-neighbor algorithm that merged closely related sequences to remove PCR and sequencing errors. CDR3 sequences were aligned to IMGT reference sequences to assign V, D and J gene segments. For a sequence to be retained, a match of at least six nucleotides was required to both a V gene segment and a J gene segment. Rearrangements were classified as productive when the CDR3 lacked stop codons and remained in frame with V and J, and all other rearrangements were classified as non-productive. CDR3 was defined by IMGT convention, running from the second conserved V-encoded cysteine to the conserved J-encoded phenylalanine. Sequences without an unambiguous match to a single V gene segment were excluded from the earlier analysis of approximately 560 of the donors. An earlier analysis of almost 600 of the donors classified V segments as functional when productive rearrangements were above 56.7% and as segregating when the standard deviation between donors was above 5%. A statistical classification framework was built for diagnosing cytomegalovirus status from the catalog of TCR beta chain sequences. In a later analysis, V and J genes were assigned by comparing TCR nucleotide sequences against IMGT/GENE-DB human TR gene sequences. In a later analysis, CDR3 sequences and most-parsimonious VDJ recombination scenarios were assigned using the TCRdist pipeline. In a later analysis, each TCR beta chain was defined by its CDR3 amino acid sequence together with its V-gene family, and reads without a unique V-gene family were excluded. In a later analysis, 500 to 650 highly shared, low-generation-probability nucleotide sequences were removed to address suspected cross-contamination and a sequencing artifact. In a later analysis, a clonal expansion index for each public chain was calculated from normalized within-repertoire ranks of inferred template counts. In a later analysis, generation probabilities were computed with a VDJ recombination model fitted to out-of-frame rearrangements, and the resulting probabilities were checked against IGoR. Hypergeometric tests were used in a later analysis to score TCR-TCR, TCR-HLA and TCR-CMV co-occurrence, with a repertoire-size bias correction applied to the TCR pairs. In a later analysis, false discovery rates were estimated by permuting HLA or CMV assignments 20 times. In a later analysis, co-occurring TCRs were grouped using DBSCAN, and TCRdist sequence similarity was added for clustering within HLA-allele-positive subsets. Co-occurrence clustering excluded repertoires with fewer than 30,000 or more than 120,000 public chains, plus five with anomalous nucleotide sharing. Here the immuneACCESS table is served through TCRdb, limited to in-frame sequences with V and J called. Missing clones are a known gap in these copies; in checked studies unresolved V genes cover under half, and the rest lacks a known reason. V, J and clone size were drawn from that table, and D and trimming were deduced from the DNA. For this sample the table gives some 97,000 clones, of which 84% were detected only once. Approximately 1.2% of the sample is in the top ten clones.

About this clone itself: Its antigen remains unidentified. No quality values exist for individual bases; no much larger clone is one base distant. The same CDR3 can be traced to other DNA sequences in this sample.

Taken from cysteine to phenylalanine, the CDR3 has 14 residues. The entry retains the CDR3 DNA only, 42 bases that are in frame from base 1. Trimming at the junction amounts to 2 bases on V and 1 base on J, and the germline ends lie 9 bases apart. CDR1 SGDLS and CDR2 YYNGEE are derived from the germline V gene. The sequenced sample consisted of PBMCs. In this chain, TRBV9 is recombined with TRBJ1-2; TRBD1 is perhaps the D gene, given 5 matching bases. This receptor was taken from a woman in her late teens or twenties in good health and CMV-seronegative. CDR3 reads: CASSVRGGNYGYTF. The DNA sequence is TGTGCCAGCAGCGTCCGGGGGGGTAACTATGGCTACACCTTC.